These 24 T cell receptor beta chains were all obtained from the same sample, sequenced in a study of T-cell memory formation after mild COVID-19. TCRdb analysed the 5' RACE reads with MiXCR anew, one entry per CDR3 protein. The profile shows 350,000 to 450,000 distinct CDR3 sequences, 28% of them singletons. The sample taken for sequencing was PBMCs or a T cell subset sorted from them (not recorded which). These receptors were taken from an adult woman who had mild COVID-19 (a few samples of this study predate the infection). Cell type and time point are not known.

The rearrangement uses TRBV7-9 and TRBJ2-7; D is tentatively TRBD1 or TRBD2 (5 bases each). Trimming removed 5 bases at V and 2 bases at J, with 16 bases between. This CDR3 comprises 15 residues. Germline CDR1 SEHNR, CDR2 FQNEAQ (reference sequence). CDR3 loop: CASSHGTEWTYEQYF. The CDR3 nucleotides read TGTGCCAGCAGCCACGGGACCGAATGGACCTACGAGCAGTACTTC.

V usage is TRBV6-5 and J usage is TRBJ2-7; D is possibly TRBD1 or TRBD2 (6 bases each). CDR1 and CDR2 (germline): MNHEY, SVGAGI. V was clipped by 6 bases and J by 1 base, with 19 bases between them. The length of the CDR3 is 16 residues. The CDR3 DNA is TGTGCCAGCAGACCTTCCCCGGGGGCCATGTCCTACGAGCAGTACTTC. Amino acid sequence: CASRPSPGAMSYEQYF.

Only a few counts were recorded for this clonotype. In DNA, the CDR3 is TGCAGTGCTAGAGCCATGAACAACGAGCAGTACTTC. It specifies CSARAMNNEQYF. The J gene is TRBJ2-7, the V gene TRBV20-1; D is unresolved. The CDR3 is made up of 12 amino acids. The V end was cut by 1 base, the J end by 5 bases, with 9 bases between. Germline assignment: CDR1 DFQATT and CDR2 SNEGSKA (reference sequence).

The V and J genes are TRBV7-2 and TRBJ2-1; the match to TRBD2 covers 7 bases. The CDR3 length is 13 residues. The germline CDR1 and CDR2 sequences are SGHTA and FQGNSA. J lost 10 bases, V lost 1 base, and 4 bases had no gene match. The DNA for the CDR3 is TGTGCCAGCAGCTTAGGGCGGGAGAGGGAGCAGTTCTTC. This translates into CASSLGREREQFF.

The chain combines TRBV7-3 with TRBJ2-1; no reliable D call. This CDR3 spans 15 amino acids. The germline CDR1 and CDR2 sequences are SGHTA and FQGTGA. V was trimmed by 3 bases and J by 0 bases, leaving 9 bases between them. DNA of the CDR3: TGTGCCAGCAGCTTGGTGGCTGCCTCCTACAATGAGCAGTTCTTC. The encoded protein is CASSLVAASYNEQFF.

In this sample, this clonotype turned up a few times. The DNA for the CDR3 is TGCGCCAGCAGACGAGGGACAAACTCCTACGAGCAGTACTTC. It specifies CASRRGTNSYEQYF. The V gene is TRBV5-1, the J gene TRBJ2-7, with D possibly being TRBD1 (6 bases). V lost 5 bases and J lost 0, with 12 bases in between. CDR1 and CDR2 (germline): SGHRS, YFSETQ. The CDR3 consists of 14 residues.

This clonotype was recorded a few times. The chain has TRBV7-3 and TRBJ1-1; unclear D gene. CDR1 and CDR2 (germline): SGHTA, FQGTGA. The V gene lost 1 base and the J gene lost 4 bases, with 19 bases spanning the gap. This CDR3 is 17 amino acids long. As DNA, the CDR3 is TGTGCCAGCAGCTTAAGTCCCGGCGGTAACTACGGCACTGAAGCTTTCTTT. Amino acids: CASSLSPGGNYGTEAFF.

This clonotype was found a few times. V usage is TRBV3-1 and J usage is TRBJ2-3; 14 nucleotides align to TRBD2. V shed 0 bases and J 0 bases; nucleotides not matched to a gene: 5. The V gene's germline CDR1 is LGHDT and CDR2 YNNKEL (reference sequence). This CDR3 comprises 19 residues. CDR3 nucleotides: TGTGCCAGCAGCCAAGAGCGGACTAGCGGGAGGTATAGCACAGATACGCAGTATTTT. It yields the protein CASSQERTSGRYSTDTQYF.

This chain connects TRBV14 to TRBJ2-3; D unresolved. Per germline, CDR1 SGHDN and CDR2 FVKESK. V shed 3 bases and J shed 4 bases, with 11 bases lying between them. The CDR3 extends over 14 amino acids. CDR3 DNA sequence: TGTGCCAGCAGCCATGACCTGGTTGCAGATACGCAGTATTTT. It is translated as CASSHDLVADTQYF.

There are a few counts of this clonotype. The chain joins TRBV5-1 to TRBJ2-1; 14 bases map to TRBD2. This CDR3 comprises 17 residues. Germline-derived CDR1 and CDR2 are SGHRS and YFSETQ. V trimming: 4 bases; J trimming: 8 bases; junction bases outside the gene matches: 11. CDR3 in amino acids: CASSPGLAGVVVDEQFF. The DNA for the CDR3 is TGCGCCAGCAGCCCGGGACTAGCGGGAGTGGTCGTCGATGAGCAGTTCTTC.

The V gene is TRBV4-1, the J gene TRBJ2-7, with TRBD1 matching over 9 bases. There are 15 residues in the CDR3. The junction had 4 bases not matched to a gene; V was cut back by 0 bases and J by 4 bases. Germline V CDR1 and CDR2: MGHRA, YSYEKL. CDR3 nucleotides: TGCGCCAGCAGCCAAGAGGGGACAGGGAAATACGAGCAGTACTTC. It yields the protein CASSQEGTGKYEQYF.

This clonotype was seen a few times. The chain employs TRBV11-2 and TRBJ2-1; D gene unclear. The CDR3 extends over 13 amino acids. Germline CDR1 is SGHAT and CDR2 is FQNNGV. V gave up 5 bases and J gave up 0 bases, with 5 bases separating them. CDR3 loop: CASSVVSYNEQFF. The CDR3 DNA follows: TGTGCCAGCAGCGTAGTCTCCTACAATGAGCAGTTCTTC.

V usage is TRBV11-2 and J usage is TRBJ2-7; possibly TRBD1 for D (5 bases). The CDR3 has 15 amino acids. V was pared by 2 bases and J by 2 bases, with 13 bases between. Germline V gene sequence: CDR1 SGHAT, CDR2 FQNNGV. In DNA, the CDR3 is TGTGCCAGCAGCTTAAGAGCCGACAGCACCTACGAGCAGTACTTC. Encoded protein: CASSLRADSTYEQYF.

This clonotype was seen a handful of times. V is TRBV7-9 and J is TRBJ2-2; D gene ambiguous. The length of the CDR3 is 15 residues. CDR1 is SEHNR and CDR2 is FQNEAQ in the germline V gene (reference sequence). Deletions cut 7 bases from V and 1 base from J, with 13 bases between. CDR3 nucleotide sequence: TGTGCCAGCACCCACATACAAGGGAACACCGGGGAGCTGTTTTTT. Residues: CASTHIQGNTGELFF. Together with reference TRBV7-9 and TRBJ2-2, the CDR3 gives the full variable domain: DTGVSQNPRHKITKRGQNVTFRCDPISEHNRLYWYRQTLGQGPEFLTYFQNEAQLEKSRLLSDRFSAERPKGSFSTLEIQRTEQGDSAMYLCASTHIQGNTGELFFGEGSRLTVL.

The chain has TRBV12-3 or TRBV12-4 and TRBJ1-1; D not resolved. There are 13 residues in the CDR3. With 6 bases removed from V and 3 bases from J, the gap between germline ends came to 11 bases. In DNA, the CDR3 is TGTGCCAGCAGCACCGGGAGCTACACTGAAGCTTTCTTT. The encoded protein is CASSTGSYTEAFF.

This chain joins TRBV27 and TRBJ2-1; 9 bases fit TRBD2. Per germline, CDR1 MNHEY and CDR2 SMNVEV (reference sequence). The junction had 7 bases not matched to a gene; V was cut back by 1 base and J by 6 bases. The CDR3 is made up of 16 amino acids. The CDR3 nucleotides are TGTGCCAGCAGTTTATGGGCAGGCGGGGGGGCCAATGAGCAGTTCTTC. Protein product: CASSLWAGGGANEQFF.

CDR3 residues: CASSLGPEYGYTF. As DNA, the CDR3 is TGTGCCAGCAGCTTGGGACCAGAATATGGCTACACCTTC. The chain employs TRBV5-5 and TRBJ1-2; D unclear. Trimming took off 0 bases at V and 5 bases at J, with 8 bases between the two ends. Germline V lookup: CDR1 SGHKS, CDR2 YYEKEE (reference sequence). The CDR3 runs to 13 residues. The full variable domain, with the rest looked up from reference TRBV5-5 and TRBJ1-2, is DAGVTQSPTHLIKTRGQQVTLRCSPISGHKSVSWYQQVLGQGPQFIFQYYEKEERGRGNFPDRFSARQFPNYSSELNVNALLLGDSALYLCASSLGPEYGYTFGSGTRLTVV.

V and J are TRBV4-1 and TRBJ2-7, with D possibly matching TRBD2 (6 bases). The V gene lost 0 bases and the J gene lost 3 bases, with 15 bases spanning the gap. Germline V gene lookup returns CDR1 MGHRA and CDR2 YSYEKL. The CDR3 runs to 16 residues. CDR3 region: CASSQEGGSGYYEQYF. The CDR3 nucleotides read TGCGCCAGCAGCCAAGAGGGAGGCAGTGGGTACTACGAGCAGTACTTC.

The chain is built from TRBV30 and TRBJ2-3; TRBD2 aligns across 11 bases. J gave up 4 bases and V 4 bases, and 7 bases lay outside the gene matches. The CDR3 has 15 residues. Germline V gene lookup returns CDR1 GTSNPN and CDR2 SVGIG (reference sequence). This chain's CDR3 is CAWTPGLAVSDTQYF. CDR3 nucleotide sequence: TGTGCCTGGACTCCGGGACTAGCGGTATCAGATACGCAGTATTTT.

The V call is TRBV5-1, the J call TRBJ2-4; D gene unclear. Deletions cut 1 base from V and 0 bases from J, with 11 bases between. Germline values: CDR1 SGHRS, CDR2 YFSETQ. The CDR3 extends over 16 amino acids. The CDR3 is CASSLSGSLAKNIQYF. The DNA for the CDR3 is TGCGCCAGCAGCTTGAGTGGCAGCCTAGCCAAAAACATTCAGTACTTC.

The rearrangement uses TRBV11-2 and TRBJ2-2; D remains ambiguous. The CDR3 covers 15 residues. Germline assignment: CDR1 SGHAT and CDR2 FQNNGV. V shed 0 bases and J shed 6 bases, with 11 bases lying between them. The CDR3 protein is CASSLESRRSGELFF. CDR3 in DNA: TGTGCCAGCAGCTTAGAGTCCAGGAGATCCGGGGAGCTGTTTTTT.

This clonotype has just one count. This sequence joins TRBV27 and TRBJ2-7; no clear D. Germline CDR1 MNHEY, CDR2 SMNVEV (reference sequence). V lost 8 bases to trimming and J lost 0 bases, with 8 bases between them. CDR3 length: 12 residues. This CDR3 is CASGEISYEQYF. CDR3 DNA: TGTGCCAGCGGAGAAATCTCCTACGAGCAGTACTTC.

This clonotype was detected only a few times. This rearrangement joins TRBV18 to TRBJ2-4; no clear D. The CDR3 spans 12 residues. In germline, CDR1 is KGHSH, CDR2 LQKENI. V was cut by 3 bases and J by 8 bases, with 8 bases left in between. The CDR3 here is CASSPVVDIQYF. CDR3 coding DNA: TGTGCCAGCTCACCGGTGGTGGACATTCAGTACTTC.

This CDR3 reads CASSPMTGGGTEAFF. The CDR3 region has the DNA TGTGCCAGCAGCCCTATGACAGGGGGCGGAACTGAAGCTTTCTTT. The V gene is TRBV5-8, the J gene TRBJ1-1; TRBD1 aligns across 10 bases. The CDR3 consists of 15 residues. The germline V gene has CDR1 SGHTS and CDR2 YDEGEE. Trimming at V came to 4 bases and at J to 5 bases, leaving 8 bases not matched to a gene.